This entry describes one T cell receptor (beta chain). TCRdb keeps only in-frame clones here, not all; method: immunoSEQ multiplex PCR. The sample gives 2,500 to 3,500 clones, around four fifths of which show up once; approximately 15% is in the top ten. CDR3 length: 16 amino acids. V was shortened by 1 base and J by 3 bases, with 15 bases between the two germline ends. Germline CDR1 reads SEHNR; CDR2 reads FQNEAQ (reference sequence). The entry originates in a study of somatic mutations in cytotoxic T cells in rheumatoid arthritis. The chain couples TRBV7-9 to TRBJ2-5; D unresolved. This receptor was identified in a woman between 50 and 59 years old with rheumatoid arthritis. The sample taken for sequencing was CD8+ T cells sorted from blood. The CDR3: CASSLVHQLLKETQYF. CDR3 nucleotide sequence: TGTGCCAGCAGCTTAGTCCACCAGCTACTAAAAGAGACCCAGTACTTC. Together with reference TRBV7-9 and TRBJ2-5, the CDR3 gives the full variable domain: DTGVSQNPRHKITKRGQNVTFRCDPISEHNRLYWYRQTLGQGPEFLTYFQNEAQLEKSRLLSDRFSAERPKGSFSTLEIQRTEQGDSAMYLCASSLVHQLLKETQYFGPGTRLLVL.